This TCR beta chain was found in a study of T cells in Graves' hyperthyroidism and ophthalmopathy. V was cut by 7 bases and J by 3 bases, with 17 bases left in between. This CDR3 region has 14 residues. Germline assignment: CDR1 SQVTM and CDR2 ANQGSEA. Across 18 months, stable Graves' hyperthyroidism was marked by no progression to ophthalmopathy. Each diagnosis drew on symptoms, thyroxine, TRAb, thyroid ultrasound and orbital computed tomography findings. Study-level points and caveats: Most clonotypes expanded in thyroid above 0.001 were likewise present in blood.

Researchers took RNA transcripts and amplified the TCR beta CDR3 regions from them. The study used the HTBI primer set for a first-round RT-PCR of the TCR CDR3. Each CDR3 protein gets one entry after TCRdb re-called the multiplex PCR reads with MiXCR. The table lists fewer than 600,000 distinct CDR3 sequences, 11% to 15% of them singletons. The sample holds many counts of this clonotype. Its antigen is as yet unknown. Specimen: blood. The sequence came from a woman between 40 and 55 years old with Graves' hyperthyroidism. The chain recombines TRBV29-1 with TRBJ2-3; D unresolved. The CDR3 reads CSAHLVGLTDTQYF. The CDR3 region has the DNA TGCAGCGCCCATTTAGTAGGCTTGACAGATACGCAGTATTTT.